This TCR beta chain was recorded in a study of blood T cell repertoires in COVID-19. At the level of the study: COVID-19 samples, acute and convalescent, were from the United States, Italy and Spain.

Only in-frame clones appear in the TCRdb table, and some are missing; sequencing was by immunoSEQ multiplex PCR. Of about 310,000 clones in the sample, 85% were seen once. The age range of participants was 18 to 89 years, with residence in around 22 US areas. Participants reported their clinical history, and cohort assignment relied on those reports. Shortly before study entry, within 2 weeks, exposed participants had met a COVID-19 case. The germline CDR1 and CDR2 sequences are LGHDT and YNNKEL (reference sequence). With 6 bases clipped from V and 4 bases from J, the junction kept 19 bases outside the gene matches. The CDR3 sequence is 20 residues long.

The V and J genes are TRBV3-1 (or the pseudogene TRBV3-2) and TRBJ1-6; 9 positions agree with TRBD1. Sequenced input: PBMCs or T cells enriched from blood (not recorded which). The clonotype was recovered from a woman younger than 45 who had been exposed to COVID-19. The CDR3 sequence is CASRATGTGRRGLYNSPLHF. DNA of the CDR3: TGTGCCAGCAGGGCTACCGGGACAGGGAGGAGGGGGTTATATAATTCACCCCTCCACTTT.